This T cell receptor beta chain was documented in a study of metastatic and nonmetastatic thyroid tumors. This clone was counted a few times. A much larger clone sits a single nucleotide away, making a read error possible. MiXCR reprocessed the PCR reads for TCRdb. The sample has around 38,000 clones, 25% to 30% seen once. Treatment of any kind had been given to no patient before thyroid surgery. The sequencing sample was made of blood. The source is a male donor with papillary thyroid cancer or a benign thyroid nodule (not recorded which). Some clones in this sample may be carry-over from other donors' samples.

As DNA, the CDR3 is TGTGCCAGCAGTTTAAGATGTCCCTACGAGCAGTACTTC. It specifies CASSLRCPYEQYF. The chain has TRBV28 and TRBJ2-7; D is unclear. This CDR3 contains 13 residues. V lost 2 bases and J 2 bases, leaving 7 bases between the germline ends. Germline V lookup: CDR1 MDHEN, CDR2 SYDVKM.